One and the same sample provided the 23 T cell receptor beta chains below, sequenced in a study of blood T cell repertoires in COVID-19. This table comes from immunoSEQ multiplex PCR, and its TCRdb copy is limited to in-frame clones, with some not included. The sample lists roughly 170,000 clones; 70% to 90% were seen once. Sequencing input: peripheral blood. These receptors originate from a man aged 55-75 years who had recovered from COVID-19.

This clone appeared a single time. V gene TRBV7-3 combines with J gene TRBJ2-2; 7 nucleotides match TRBD1. Germline-derived CDR1 and CDR2 are SGHTA and FQGTGA. Trimming cost V 5 bases and J 3 bases; bases outside gene matches: 18. The length of the CDR3 is 19 residues. CDR3 protein: CASSHPGQPNLHDTGELFF. The CDR3 nucleotides read TGTGCCAGCAGCCACCCGGGACAGCCCAACCTACATGACACCGGGGAGCTGTTTTTT. Full variable domain (outside the CDR3, taken from reference TRBV7-3 and TRBJ2-2): GAGVSQTPSNKVTEKGKYVELRCDPISGHTALYWYRQSLGQGPEFLIYFQGTGAADDSGLPNDRFFAVRPEGSVSTLKIQRTERGDSAVYLCASSHPGQPNLHDTGELFFGEGSRLTVL.

CDR3 amino acids: CASSLFLTGGYQPQHF. The CDR3, as DNA: TGTGCCAGCAGCTTATTTCTGACAGGGGGATATCAGCCCCAGCATTTT. The chain is built from TRBV7-2 and TRBJ1-5; 9 bases are a match to TRBD1. The germline gives CDR1 SGHTA, CDR2 FQGNSA. Trimming removed 2 bases from V and 5 bases from J; junction bases left unmatched: 7. The CDR3 loop spans 16 amino acids.

J is TRBJ2-3 and V is TRBV7-3; 7 nucleotides agree with TRBD1. CDR1 and CDR2 from the germline V gene are SGHTA and FQGTGA. With V trimmed by 3 bases and J by 5 bases, 8 bases remained unmatched. CDR3 length: 15 amino acids. The CDR3 loop is CASSFQSTGRDTQYF. CDR3 DNA sequence: TGTGCCAGCAGCTTTCAATCGACAGGGCGAGATACGCAGTATTTT.

The chain combines TRBV2 with TRBJ1-1; 7 nucleotides match TRBD1. Trimming cost V 7 bases and J 0 bases; bases outside gene matches: 2. The CDR3 totals 13 residues. In germline, CDR1 is SNHLY, CDR2 FYNNEI. The CDR3 is CASKDRLNTEAFF. Written as DNA, the CDR3 is TGTGCCAGCAAGGACAGGCTGAACACTGAAGCTTTCTTT.

V gene TRBV11-1 combines with J gene TRBJ1-1; D is ambiguous. Germline lookup yields CDR1 SGHAT and CDR2 FQDESV (reference sequence). V gave up 5 bases and J gave up 7 bases, with 14 bases separating them. CDR3 size: 13 residues. In DNA, the CDR3 is TGTGCCAGCAGCAAGGCCCCTAGGAGTGAAGCTTTCTTT. Translation gives CASSKAPRSEAFF.

This chain links TRBV9 with TRBJ1-3; D is undetermined. There are 15 residues in the CDR3. V lost 7 bases, J lost 4 bases, and 18 bases lay in between. From germline, CDR1 is SGDLS and CDR2 YYNGEE. CDR3: CASGEGARRGNTIYF. CDR3 DNA sequence: TGTGCCAGCGGAGAAGGTGCAAGAAGAGGAAACACCATATATTTT.

The chain couples TRBV30 to TRBJ1-1, with D possibly being TRBD1 (5 bases). CDR1 is GTSNPN and CDR2 is SVGIG in the germline V gene (reference sequence). V shed 4 bases and J shed 11 bases, with 23 bases lying between them. The CDR3 is 14 residues long. CDR3 residues: CAWTTGGSIRRAFF. The CDR3 DNA sequence: TGTGCCTGGACCACGGGGGGGAGCATCCGTAGGGCTTTCTTT.

V and J are TRBV5-6 and TRBJ2-2; tentative D call: TRBD2 (5 bases). V lost 0 bases and J lost 1, with 10 bases in between. This CDR3 has 16 residues. Per germline, CDR1 SGHDT and CDR2 YYEEEE. CDR3 loop: CASSLGWERNTGELFF. CDR3 DNA sequence: TGTGCCAGCAGCTTGGGGTGGGAGAGGAACACCGGGGAGCTGTTTTTT.

The V gene is TRBV19, the J gene TRBJ2-1, with D possibly TRBD1 on 5 matching bases. This CDR3 is 14 amino acids long. From germline, CDR1 is LNHDA and CDR2 SQIVND (reference sequence). Trimming took off 3 bases at V and 7 bases at J, with 13 bases between the two ends. The DNA for the CDR3 is TGTGCCAGTAGTATCACGCAGGACATTAATGAGCAGTTCTTC. Amino acid sequence: CASSITQDINEQFF.

V is TRBV6-5 and J is TRBJ1-2; 8 nucleotides line up with TRBD1. V lost 7 bases, J lost 8 bases, and 9 bases stayed unmatched. Germline V gene lookup returns CDR1 MNHEY and CDR2 SVGAGI. The CDR3 consists of 13 residues. The CDR3 region has the DNA TGTGCCAGCACCCTAAGGACAGGGAGCGGCTACACCTTC. It yields the protein CASTLRTGSGYTF.

The chain uses TRBV6-5 and TRBJ1-1; TRBD1 aligns across 7 bases. The CDR3 has 16 residues. Germline V gene sequence: CDR1 MNHEY, CDR2 SVGAGI. V lost 0 bases and J lost 0; bases outside the gene matches: 4. The CDR3: CASSYSGGPMNTEAFF. The CDR3 DNA follows: TGTGCCAGCAGTTACTCAGGGGGCCCGATGAACACTGAAGCTTTCTTT.

The V gene is TRBV10-1, the J gene TRBJ2-3; D is unresolved. Germline-derived CDR1 and CDR2 are WNHNN and SYGVQD (reference sequence). This CDR3 is 14 amino acids long. Trimming removed 7 bases at V and 6 bases at J, with 17 bases between. CDR3 residues: CASTLGPEPDTQYF. The CDR3 DNA sequence: TGCGCCAGCACCTTGGGCCCAGAACCCGATACGCAGTATTTT.

This chain links TRBV3-1 (or the pseudogene TRBV3-2) with TRBJ1-1; TRBD1 aligns across 8 bases. The CDR3 length is 13 residues. Germline trimming cut 4 bases from V and 3 bases from J; bases unmatched to any gene: 1. Germline V gene sequence: CDR1 LGHDT, CDR2 YNNKEL (reference sequence). The CDR3, as DNA: TGTGCCAGCAGCCCGACAGGGGACACTGAAGCTTTCTTT. Protein sequence: CASSPTGDTEAFF.

The rearrangement links TRBV2 to TRBJ2-1; D is possibly TRBD2 (7 bases). The length of the CDR3 is 16 residues. Per germline, CDR1 SNHLY and CDR2 FYNNEI. Trimming removed 0 bases from V and 9 bases from J, with 18 bases in between. Here the CDR3 reads CASSEARRGGQVEQFF. The CDR3 coding sequence is TGTGCCAGCAGTGAAGCGCGAAGGGGGGGCCAGGTTGAGCAGTTCTTC. Together with reference TRBV2 and TRBJ2-1, the CDR3 gives the full variable domain: EPEVTQTPSHQVTQMGQEVILRCVPISNHLYFYWYRQILGQKVEFLVSFYNNEISEKSEIFDDQFSVERPDGSNFTLKIRSTKLEDSAMYFCASSEARRGGQVEQFFGPGTRLTVL.

The chain couples TRBV18 to TRBJ1-1; TRBD1 might be the D (6 bases). Trimming removed 3 bases from V and 1 base from J, with 12 bases in between. Germline V gene lookup returns CDR1 KGHSH and CDR2 LQKENI. The CDR3 sequence is 15 residues long. CDR3 region: CASSPGGGSNTEAFF. The CDR3 region has the DNA TGTGCCAGCTCACCCGGGGGGGGCTCGAACACTGAAGCTTTCTTT.

V gene TRBV15 combines with J gene TRBJ2-7, with D perhaps matching TRBD1 (6 bases). Trimming stripped 2 bases from V and 10 bases from J, with 24 bases between. Germline V gene sequence: CDR1 LNHNV, CDR2 YYDKDF (reference sequence). CDR3 length: 16 residues. CDR3 loop: CATSRNRQAGRGEQYF. CDR3 nucleotide sequence: TGTGCCACCAGCAGAAATCGACAGGCGGGTCGAGGAGAACAGTACTTC.

This clone was seen a few times. The chain carries TRBV7-9 and TRBJ1-2; 8 bases agree with TRBD1. V lost 2 bases, J lost 5 bases, and 10 bases stayed unmatched. The CDR3 is 16 residues long. CDR1 and CDR2 (germline): SEHNR, FQNEAQ (reference sequence). This CDR3 is CASSLNGDRGLYGYTF. Here the CDR3 DNA reads TGTGCCAGCAGCTTAAATGGTGACAGGGGACTGTATGGCTACACCTTC.

The CDR3 nucleotides are TGTGCCACCGCCCCGGGAGGGGGCACTAATGAAAAACTGTTTTTT. Its translation is CATAPGGGTNEKLFF. This sequence joins TRBV19 and TRBJ1-4; 7 bases match TRBD1. The V segment lost 10 bases and the J segment 2 bases; nucleotides outside the gene matches: 10. This CDR3 spans 15 amino acids. CDR1 is LNHDA, CDR2 SQIVND, per germline (reference sequence). The complete variable domain, with remaining parts taken from reference TRBV19 and TRBJ1-4, reads DGGITQSPKYLFRKEGQNVTLSCEQNLNHDAMYWYRQDPGQGLRLIYYSQIVNDFQKGDIAEGYSVSREKKESFPLTVTSAQKNPTAFYLCATAPGGGTNEKLFFGSGTQLSVL.

The V call is TRBV10-3, the J call TRBJ2-5; TRBD2 matches at 12 bases. Germline-derived CDR1 and CDR2 are ENHRY and SYGVKD. With 0 bases clipped from V and 2 bases from J, the junction kept 4 bases outside the gene matches. This CDR3 has 17 amino acids. The CDR3 protein is CAISESVTSGGQETQYF. CDR3 nucleotides: TGTGCCATCAGTGAGTCGGTCACTAGCGGGGGGCAAGAGACCCAGTACTTC.

This clone was found once. Within the sample, other DNA sequences also encode this same CDR3. The chain links TRBV9 to TRBJ1-4, with TRBD1 matching over 10 bases. The CDR3 spans 14 residues. Germline V gives CDR1 SGDLS, CDR2 YYNGEE. The V and J ends lost 2 bases and 5 bases, in that order; junction bases with no gene match: 0. The CDR3 is CASSVGQGNEKLFF. In nucleotides, the CDR3 is TGTGCCAGCAGCGTGGGACAGGGGAATGAAAAACTGTTTTTT.

This clone was counted only a few times. At one of its ends the junction is not consistent with the germline gene, which may arise from a read error. The chain recombines TRBV7-7 with TRBJ1-6, with a tentative D call TRBD1 (5 bases). The CDR3 totals 17 residues. CDR1 is SSHAT, CDR2 FNYEAQ, per germline (reference sequence). CDR3 loop: CASSPGTLGSYNSPLHF. As DNA, the CDR3 is TGTGCTAGCAGCCCCGGGACTCTAGGGTCCTATAATTCACCCCTCCACTTT.

The chain couples TRBV7-2 to TRBJ2-2, with D tentatively TRBD1 (5 bases). Germline CDR1 reads SGHTA; CDR2 reads FQGNSA. V dropped 7 bases and J dropped 2 bases, with 11 bases sitting between them. The CDR3 loop spans 14 amino acids. This chain's CDR3 is CASTKGVNTGELFF. The CDR3 DNA is TGTGCCAGCACCAAAGGGGTTAACACCGGGGAGCTGTTTTTT.

V usage is TRBV5-1 and J usage is TRBJ1-5; 7 nucleotides agree with TRBD1. There are 15 residues in the CDR3. CDR1 SGHRS and CDR2 YFSETQ come from the germline V gene. Unmatched junction bases numbered 5, after V lost 2 bases and J lost 3 bases. CDR3 sequence reads: CASSLGQADNQPQHF. CDR3 nucleotides: TGCGCCAGCAGCTTAGGACAGGCGGACAATCAGCCCCAGCATTTT.